This T cell receptor (beta chain) was captured in a study of shared clonotypes between healthy human individuals. Study-level results: The sole specimen, blood, was sampled, and tissue repertoires likely differ.

Genomic DNA for unsorted samples was obtained from about 90 million PBMCs. The table came from immunoSEQ multiplex PCR; TCRdb's copy has only in-frame clones and leaves some out. The sample shows some 480,000 clones, roughly 85% of them seen only once. This clone was seen ten or more times. Its antigen is currently unknown. The V and J ends lost 5 bases and 1 base, in that order; junction bases with no gene match: 5. Germline CDR1 SGHVS, CDR2 FQNEAQ. The CDR3 extends over 14 amino acids. This chain links TRBV7-8 with TRBJ2-7; 7 bases are shared with TRBD1. The sequence derives from a woman aged 40 to 55 in good health. Some clones in this sample may be carry-over from other donors' samples. Material for sequencing was PBMCs. The CDR3 sequence is CASSRRQGSYEQYF. The DNA for the CDR3 is TGTGCCAGCAGCCGCCGACAGGGATCCTACGAGCAGTACTTC.